Sequencing of this TCR beta chain was carried out in a study of tumor-infiltrating lymphocytes in primary liver carcinoma. The wider study: Spanning 30 to 69 years of age, the patients were men and women. Study results and limitations: Compared with tumor region pairs, tumor-adjacent and tumor-blood pairs overlapped less. When set against blood, tumors had a significantly higher top-250-clone fraction (p = 0.039). Unsorted bulk sampling ruled out any CD4+ versus CD8+ repertoire comparison.

From about 530 ng total RNA, TCR beta cDNA was generated with a primer in the constant region. Three nested multiplex PCR rounds, a slightly modified ARM-PCR, produced the libraries for TCR beta. The two initial PCR rounds, about 9 cycles each, used TRBV1-TRBV30 forward and C-beta reverse primers. TCRdb reprocessed the multiplex PCR reads with MiXCR, giving one entry per CDR3 protein. The sample has some 190,000 distinct CDR3 sequences; 50% to 75% are singletons. A note on this clonotype: Its antigen is undetermined. Relative to the germline gene, one junction end is altered; a read error may explain this.

Germline DNA was also extracted, with blood RNA taken from unsorted whole blood. The CDR3 length is 13 residues. Germline-derived CDR1 and CDR2 are PRHDT and FYEKMQ (reference sequence). The chain recombines TRBV13 with TRBJ2-3; weak D call: TRBD2 (6 bases). The specimen was peripheral blood. The source is a middle-aged man with primary liver carcinoma and hepatitis B virus infection. CDR3 amino acids: CASSYRGADTHYF. The DNA for the CDR3 is TGTGCCAGCAGCTATCGCGGGGCAGATACGCATTATTTT.